This T cell receptor beta chain is from a study of identical twins. In regard to this clonotype: Its antigen is undetermined.

Study observations and caveats: In zero-insertion analyses, partial confounding could arise from invariant MAIT and iNKT cells.

CDR3 size: 14 residues. V lost 7 bases to trimming and J lost 3 bases; unmatched junction nucleotides: 7. TCRdb re-called the 5' RACE reads through MiXCR, storing one row per CDR3 protein. Among under 900,000 distinct CDR3 sequences listed, about 18% were seen once. These data also featured in a second study, about T cells expressing NK-cell markers. That paper notes: Questions lingered over whether expanded NKG2C+ T cell clones were HCMV-specific.

The TCR sequence derives from a woman aged 18-35 years in good health. This sequence joins TRBV12-3 or TRBV12-4 and TRBJ2-3; the match to TRBD2 covers 7 bases. The sequenced sample was PBMCs. CDR3 region: CASTFDGRTDTQYF. The CDR3 DNA follows: TGTGCCAGCACCTTCGACGGGAGGACAGATACGCAGTATTTT.